The clone carrying this T cell receptor (beta chain) occurred many times. Its antigen remains unidentified. The data derive from a study of human T cells and chemical hapten exposure. The overall study: Epicutaneous patch tests delivered 0.01% DPC to the upper back, with evaluation at 6 days. The study's findings and limits: It should be noted that donors had alopecia, so their immune response may differ from healthy people's.

The CDR3 totals 15 residues. Trimming removed 6 bases from V and 2 bases from J, with 16 bases in between. Noted time point: pre-sensitization, week 0. Described treatment: therapeutic diphenylcyclopropenone sensitization with weekly scalp DPC. Prior to application of each patch test, blood was drawn. Total RNA was isolated from whole blood that had not been fractionated. One entry per CDR3 protein results from TCRdb running MiXCR on the RACE reads. The table includes tens of thousands of distinct CDR3 sequences, 11% detected once. The source material was whole blood, sampled in connection with sensitization to the hapten diphenylcyclopropenone (DPC). This receptor was identified in a woman aged 45-65 years with alopecia areata. Some clones in this sample may be carry-over from other donors' samples. J is TRBJ1-1 and V is TRBV12-3 or TRBV12-4; TRBD1 is a possible D gene (5 bases). The CDR3 sequence: CASSPRDGGNTEAFF. CDR3 DNA: TGTGCCAGCAGCCCCAGGGATGGCGGAAACACTGAAGCTTTCTTT.